This T cell receptor beta chain was sequenced during a study of early T cells in non-severe SARS-CoV-2 infection. Study-wide context: RNA in bulk from unsorted whole blood was sequenced, and chains were unpaired.

The V end lost 0 bases, the J end lost 2 bases, and 22 bases lay between the germline ends. The CDR3 sequence is 19 residues long. The germline gives CDR1 SNHLY, CDR2 FYNNEI. TCRdb passed the 5' RACE reads through MiXCR, listing each CDR3 protein once. The table has 100,000 to 120,000 distinct CDR3 sequences, 10% to 15% seen once. The V call is TRBV2, the J call TRBJ1-2; possibly TRBD1 for D (5 bases). This TCR came from an adult who was a healthcare worker with PCR-confirmed SARS-CoV-2 infection or an uninfected control (not recorded which). The material sequenced was whole blood, taken at baseline. Written as DNA, the CDR3 is TGTGCCAGCAGTGAAGCCTTTGGGACTCAGGACTTCTCAAACTATGGCTACACCTTC. It translates to CASSEAFGTQDFSNYGYTF. Full variable domain (missing parts from reference TRBV2 and TRBJ1-2): EPEVTQTPSHQVTQMGQEVILRCVPISNHLYFYWYRQILGQKVEFLVSFYNNEISEKSEIFDDQFSVERPDGSNFTLKIRSTKLEDSAMYFCASSEAFGTQDFSNYGYTFGSGTRLTVV.